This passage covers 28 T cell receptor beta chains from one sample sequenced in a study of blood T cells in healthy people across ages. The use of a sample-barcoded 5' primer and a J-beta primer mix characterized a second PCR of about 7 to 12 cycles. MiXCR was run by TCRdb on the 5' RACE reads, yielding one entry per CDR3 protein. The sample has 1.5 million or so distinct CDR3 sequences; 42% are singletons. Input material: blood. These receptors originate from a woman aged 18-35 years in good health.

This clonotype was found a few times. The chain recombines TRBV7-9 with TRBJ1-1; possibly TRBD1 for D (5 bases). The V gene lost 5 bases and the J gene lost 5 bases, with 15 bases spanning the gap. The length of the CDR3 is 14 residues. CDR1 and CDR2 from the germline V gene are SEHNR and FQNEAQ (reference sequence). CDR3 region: CASSHNLGGTEAFF. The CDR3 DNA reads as TGTGCCAGCAGCCATAACTTGGGGGGGACTGAAGCTTTCTTT.

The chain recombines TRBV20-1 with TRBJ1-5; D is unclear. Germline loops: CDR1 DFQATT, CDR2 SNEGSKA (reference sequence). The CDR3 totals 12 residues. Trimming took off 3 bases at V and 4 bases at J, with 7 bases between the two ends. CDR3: CSASDLNQPQHF. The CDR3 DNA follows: TGCAGTGCTAGTGACCTGAATCAGCCCCAGCATTTT.

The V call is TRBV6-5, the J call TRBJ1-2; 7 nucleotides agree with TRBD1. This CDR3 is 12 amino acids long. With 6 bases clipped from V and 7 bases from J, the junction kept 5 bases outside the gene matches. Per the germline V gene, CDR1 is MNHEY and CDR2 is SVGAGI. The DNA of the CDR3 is TGTGCCAGCAGGGCAGGGGGAGGTGGCTACACCTTC. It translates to CASRAGGGGYTF.

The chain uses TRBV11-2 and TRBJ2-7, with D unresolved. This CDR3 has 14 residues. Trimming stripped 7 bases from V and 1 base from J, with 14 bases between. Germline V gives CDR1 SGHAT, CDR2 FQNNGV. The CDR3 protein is CASTLSWGSYEQYF. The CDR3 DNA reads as TGTGCCAGCACCCTCTCGTGGGGATCCTACGAGCAGTACTTC.

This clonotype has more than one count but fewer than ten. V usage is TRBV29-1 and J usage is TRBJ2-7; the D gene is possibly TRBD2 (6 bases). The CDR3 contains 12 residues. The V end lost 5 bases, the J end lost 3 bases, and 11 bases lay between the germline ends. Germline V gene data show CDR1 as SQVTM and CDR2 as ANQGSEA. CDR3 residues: CSVTLGGYEQYF. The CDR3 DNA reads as TGCAGCGTTACGTTGGGGGGCTACGAGCAGTACTTC.

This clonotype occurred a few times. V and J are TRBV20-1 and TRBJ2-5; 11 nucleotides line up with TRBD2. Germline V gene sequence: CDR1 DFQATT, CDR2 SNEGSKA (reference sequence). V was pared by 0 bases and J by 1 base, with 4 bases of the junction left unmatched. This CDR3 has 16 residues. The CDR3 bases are TGCAGTGCTAGAGATTTGACTAGCGGGGTCCAAGAGACCCAGTACTTC. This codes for CSARDLTSGVQETQYF.

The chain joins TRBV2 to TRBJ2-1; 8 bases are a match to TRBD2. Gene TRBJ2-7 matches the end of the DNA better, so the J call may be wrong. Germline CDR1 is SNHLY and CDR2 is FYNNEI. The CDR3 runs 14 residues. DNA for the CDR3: TGTGCCGGCAAACTAGCGGCCCCCTACAATGAGCAGTACTTC. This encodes CAGKLAAPYNEQYF.

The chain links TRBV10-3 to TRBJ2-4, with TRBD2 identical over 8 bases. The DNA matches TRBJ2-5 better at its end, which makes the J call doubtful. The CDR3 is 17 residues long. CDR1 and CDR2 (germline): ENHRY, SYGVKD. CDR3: CAISEPGGDLSLRTQYF. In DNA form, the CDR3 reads TGTGCCATCAGTGAGCCGGGAGGGGACCTTAGCCTCCGGACCCAGTACTTC.

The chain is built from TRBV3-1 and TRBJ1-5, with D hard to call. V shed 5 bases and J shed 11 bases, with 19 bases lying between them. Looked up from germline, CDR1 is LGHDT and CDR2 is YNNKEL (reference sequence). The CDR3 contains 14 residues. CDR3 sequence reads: CASSLKTDNKAQHF. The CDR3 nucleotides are TGTGCCAGCAGCTTGAAGACGGATAACAAGGCCCAGCATTTT.

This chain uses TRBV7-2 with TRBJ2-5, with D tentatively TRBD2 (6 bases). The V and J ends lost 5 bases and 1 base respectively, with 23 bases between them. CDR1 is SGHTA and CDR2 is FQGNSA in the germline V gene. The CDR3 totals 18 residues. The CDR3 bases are TGTGCCAGCAGCACCTTAGGTCGGGGGACCATACTCCAAGAGACCCAGTACTTC. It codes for CASSTLGRGTILQETQYF.

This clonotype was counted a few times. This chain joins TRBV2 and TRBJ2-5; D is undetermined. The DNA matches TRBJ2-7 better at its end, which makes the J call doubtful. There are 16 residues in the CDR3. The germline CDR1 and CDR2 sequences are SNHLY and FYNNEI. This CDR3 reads CASSAGQTWSTHEQYF. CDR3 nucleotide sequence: TGTGCCAGCAGTGCCGGCCAAACCTGGAGTACCCACGAGCAGTACTTC.

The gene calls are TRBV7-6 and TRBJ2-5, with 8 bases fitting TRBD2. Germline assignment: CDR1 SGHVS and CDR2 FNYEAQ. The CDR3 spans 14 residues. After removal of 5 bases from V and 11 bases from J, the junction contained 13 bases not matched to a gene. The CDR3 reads CASSPSGSQDEQYF. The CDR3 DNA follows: TGTGCCAGCAGCCCGAGCGGGAGTCAGGATGAGCAGTACTTC.

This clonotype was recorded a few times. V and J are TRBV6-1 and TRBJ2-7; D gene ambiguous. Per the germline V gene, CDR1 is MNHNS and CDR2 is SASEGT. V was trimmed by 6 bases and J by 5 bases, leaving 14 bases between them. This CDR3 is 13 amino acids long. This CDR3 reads CASRDVPNHEQYF. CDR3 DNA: TGTGCCAGCAGGGACGTACCTAACCACGAGCAGTACTTC.

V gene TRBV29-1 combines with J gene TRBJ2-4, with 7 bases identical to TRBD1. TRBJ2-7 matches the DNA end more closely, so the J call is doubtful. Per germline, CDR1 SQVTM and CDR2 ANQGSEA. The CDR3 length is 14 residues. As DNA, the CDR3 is TGCAGCGTTGCCGGACAGGAAGGTGGCTACGAGCAGTACTTC. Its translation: CSVAGQEGGYEQYF.

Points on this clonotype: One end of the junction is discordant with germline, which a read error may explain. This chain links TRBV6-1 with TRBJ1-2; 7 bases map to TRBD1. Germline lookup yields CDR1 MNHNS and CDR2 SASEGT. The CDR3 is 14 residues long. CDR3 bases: TGTGCCAGAAGTGAAGGGGGAGGGGGCGAAGGCTACACCTTC. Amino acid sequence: CARSEGGGGEGYTF.

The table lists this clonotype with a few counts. CDR3 sequence reads: CASSFGTGVRNEQFF. Written as DNA, the CDR3 is TGTGCCAGCAGTTTTGGAACGGGAGTTAGAAATGAGCAGTTCTTC. The chain joins TRBV12-3 or TRBV12-4 to TRBJ2-1; the D gene is possibly TRBD2 (6 bases). The CDR3 has 15 amino acids. V lost 3 bases and J 7 bases, leaving 16 bases between the germline ends.

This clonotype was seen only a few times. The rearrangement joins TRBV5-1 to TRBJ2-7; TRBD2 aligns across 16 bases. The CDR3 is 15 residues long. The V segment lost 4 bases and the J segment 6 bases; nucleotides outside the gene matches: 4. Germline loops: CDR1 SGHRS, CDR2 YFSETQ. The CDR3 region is CASSEGTSGRVEQYF. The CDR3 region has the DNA TGCGCCAGCAGCGAAGGGACTAGCGGGAGGGTCGAGCAGTACTTC.

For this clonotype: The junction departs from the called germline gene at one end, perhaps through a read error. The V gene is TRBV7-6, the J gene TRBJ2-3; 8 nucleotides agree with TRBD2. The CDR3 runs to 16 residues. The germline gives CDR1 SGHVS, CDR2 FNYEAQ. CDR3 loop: CASSLGAGGPRDMQYF. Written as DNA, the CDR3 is TGTGCCAGCAGCTTAGGTGCGGGGGGCCCCCGAGATATGCAGTATTTT.

The CDR3 region is CASSYLGTGYHGYTF. The CDR3 nucleotides read TGTGCCAGCAGTTATCTTGGGACAGGGTACCATGGCTACACCTTC. The J gene is TRBJ1-2, the V gene TRBV6-6; 9 bases agree with TRBD1. V was pared by 3 bases and J by 6 bases, with 8 bases of the junction left unmatched. This CDR3 spans 15 amino acids. Germline V lookup: CDR1 MNHNY, CDR2 SVGAGI (reference sequence).

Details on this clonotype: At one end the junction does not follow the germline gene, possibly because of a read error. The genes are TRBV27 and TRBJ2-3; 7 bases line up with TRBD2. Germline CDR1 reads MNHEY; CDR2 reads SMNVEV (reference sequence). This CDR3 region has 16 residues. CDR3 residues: CASSYGRGVGTDAQYF. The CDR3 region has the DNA TGTGCCAGCAGCTACGGTCGGGGGGTCGGCACAGATGCGCAGTATTTT.

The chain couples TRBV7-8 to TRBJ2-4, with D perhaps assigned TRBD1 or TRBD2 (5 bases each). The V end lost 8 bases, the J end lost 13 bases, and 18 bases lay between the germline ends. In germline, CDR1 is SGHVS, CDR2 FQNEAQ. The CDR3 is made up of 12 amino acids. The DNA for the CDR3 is TGTGCCAGCGGGGACCCCTACAATGAGCAGTACTTC. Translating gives CASGDPYNEQYF.

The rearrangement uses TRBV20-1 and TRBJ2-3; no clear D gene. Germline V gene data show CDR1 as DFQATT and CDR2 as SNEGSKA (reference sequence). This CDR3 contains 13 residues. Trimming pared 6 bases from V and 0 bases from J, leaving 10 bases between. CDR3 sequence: CSAAGSSTDTQYF. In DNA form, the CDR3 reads TGCAGTGCCGCCGGTAGCAGCACAGATACGCAGTATTTT.

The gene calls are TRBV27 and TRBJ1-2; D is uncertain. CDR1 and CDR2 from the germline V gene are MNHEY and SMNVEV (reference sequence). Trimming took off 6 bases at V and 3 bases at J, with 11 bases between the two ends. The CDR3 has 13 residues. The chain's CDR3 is CASSQGGHYGYTF. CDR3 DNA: TGTGCCAGCAGCCAAGGAGGGCACTATGGCTACACCTTC.

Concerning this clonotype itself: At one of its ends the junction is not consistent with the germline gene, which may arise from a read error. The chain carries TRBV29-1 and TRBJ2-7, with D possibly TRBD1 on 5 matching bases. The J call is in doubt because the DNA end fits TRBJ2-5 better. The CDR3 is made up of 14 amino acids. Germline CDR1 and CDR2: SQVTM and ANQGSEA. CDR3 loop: CRVEGAWGMETQYF. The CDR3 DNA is TGCCGCGTTGAAGGAGCATGGGGCATGGAGACCCAGTACTTC.

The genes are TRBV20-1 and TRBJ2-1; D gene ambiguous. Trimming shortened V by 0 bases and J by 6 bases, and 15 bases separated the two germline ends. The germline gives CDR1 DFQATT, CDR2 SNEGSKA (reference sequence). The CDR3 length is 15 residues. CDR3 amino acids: CSARDGVFPGNEQFF. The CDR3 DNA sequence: TGCAGTGCTAGAGATGGGGTGTTCCCGGGCAATGAGCAGTTCTTC.

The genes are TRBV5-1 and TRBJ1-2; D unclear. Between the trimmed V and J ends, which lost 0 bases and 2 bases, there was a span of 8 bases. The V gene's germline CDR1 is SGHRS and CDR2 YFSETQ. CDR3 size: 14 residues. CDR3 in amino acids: CASSLGETNYGYTF. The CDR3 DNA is TGCGCCAGCAGCTTGGGAGAAACGAACTATGGCTACACCTTC.

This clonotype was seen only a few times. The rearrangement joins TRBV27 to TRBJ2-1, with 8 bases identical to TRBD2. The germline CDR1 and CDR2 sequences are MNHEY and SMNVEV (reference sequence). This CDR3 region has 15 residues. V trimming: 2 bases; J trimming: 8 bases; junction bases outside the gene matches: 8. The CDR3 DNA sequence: TGTGCCAGCAGTTTAATCCGGGGGGGCGGCGATGAGCAGTTCTTC. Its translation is CASSLIRGGGDEQFF.

The CDR3 DNA follows: TGTGCTAGTGGTTTGGGGAGGACAGGGGGTAAATATGGCTACACCTTC. The encoded protein is CASGLGRTGGKYGYTF. The chain couples TRBV12-5 to TRBJ1-2; 10 bases align to TRBD1. Trimming took 1 base from V and 5 from J; bases not matched to a gene: 7. CDR3 length: 16 amino acids. Germline V gives CDR1 LGHNT, CDR2 FRNRAP.